The following is a T cell receptor beta chain sequence with its context. Its antigen is unidentified. The data were obtained in a study of cytomegalovirus exposure and HLA in healthy donors. V was pared by 3 bases and J by 6 bases, with 12 bases between. Per germline, CDR1 LNHDA and CDR2 SQIVND (reference sequence). This CDR3 has 13 residues. In the PCR, 60 Vbeta and 13 Jbeta primers were used. Data came from immunoSEQ multiplex PCR; TCRdb stores just in-frame clones and leaves some out. The sample data list 65,000 to 85,000 clones. The study's findings and limits: Later examination showed HLA-associated TCR beta chains had greater clonal expansion than equally common others.

This cohort consisted of healthy bone marrow donors. The sample was PBMCs. The source of this sequence is a woman aged 60 to 75 in good health and CMV-seronegative. The V gene is TRBV19, the J gene TRBJ2-7, with D tentatively TRBD2 (6 bases). Here the CDR3 reads CASSIGGVGEQYF. The CDR3 nucleotides are TGTGCCAGTAGTATCGGGGGAGTAGGCGAGCAGTACTTC.